This T cell receptor beta chain was observed in a study of cytomegalovirus exposure and HLA in healthy donors (dated by TCRdb to 2015 to 2018). About the investigation overall: An earlier analysis of approximately 640 of the donors reported approximately 290 Gb of sequence data and some 120 million unique TCR beta sequences from about 179 million T cells. Donor age, sex, ethnicity and CMV serostatus were compiled together with the repertoire data. Typing coverage differed by locus: A, B, C, DRB1 and DQB1 were typed in roughly 620-640 donors, DQA1 in around 500, DPA1 in roughly 590, and DPB1 in 472. The study combined high-throughput TCR immunosequencing, statistical association of individual TCRs with disease status, and machine learning to predict cytomegalovirus infection status. Every repertoire in the discovery cohort had been generated on one and the same sequencing platform. On average, around 230,000 unique TCR beta nucleotide sequences were sequenced per donor among about 400 genotyped donors of the cohort, with about 17% of those sequences being non-productive. The study aimed to test whether cataloging public T cell receptors could reveal signatures of past pathogen exposure. HLA typing included class I and class II loci at four-digit resolution. About five DR-DQ haplotypes were treated as single units for association and clustering because of strong linkage in the cohort. Besides the first cohort of roughly 660 subjects, a separate validation cohort made up of about 120 different subjects was used. Genome-wide SNP genotypes for about 60% of the 666 donors were used in a later genetic analysis, which treated that subset as a discovery cohort. The later analysis used no new phenotypic data to find candidate immune exposures, relying instead on TCR beta sequences and their occurrence across donors. In an earlier analysis of around 540 of the donors, high-throughput TCR beta sequencing was used to judge whether each TCR beta V gene segment behaved as functional or pseudogenic. Of the approximately 400 genotyped donors, approximately 80% were placed in the genetic ancestry cluster associated with self-reported Caucasian donors. An early release that covered fewer than 800 HLA-typed donors contained around 330 gigabases of sequencing data and 75 million to 100 million unique TCR sequences. In a later analysis, previously published TCR beta repertoires from several hundred donors were re-analyzed and high-resolution HLA genotyping was added so that TCR occurrence patterns could be studied. The T cell repertoires of under 750 subjects were profiled by immunosequencing and related to cytomegalovirus serostatus. General findings and caveats noted by the study authors: Broadly in line with IMGT annotations, most TCR beta V segments showed up in productive rearrangements about 90% or about 30% of the time in an earlier analysis of a few hundred of the donors. Most TCR sequences were observed very rarely across donors, whereas some public TCRs were present in many individuals. The study listed over 150 TCR beta chains as associated with cytomegalovirus. The 87-base-pair reads could not distinguish some IMGT-functional V segments, including TRBV6-2 and TRBV6-3, so those segments were excluded. In a later analysis, HLA-associated TCR beta chains showed more clonal expansion and lower generation probabilities than non-associated chains that were equally common. According to a later genetic analysis, donors in an Asian-associated ancestry cluster had fewer N-insertions in productive TCRs than the roughly 670-donor mean. The presence/absence analyses assumed that sequencing depth was roughly uniform across donors, and that assumption may not be true. In a later analysis, several top co-occurrence clusters were reported to appear linked to parvovirus B19, influenza, CMV and Epstein-Barr virus. The sequencing pipeline was judged likely to have produced a cluster of highly shared sequence variants as a technical artifact. The authors suggested that the approach could potentially be generalized to other disease states and immunological phenotypes. In vitro tests confirmed that a few of the cytomegalovirus-associated TCR beta chains recognize cytomegalovirus antigens. Because counts were too low, seventeen rarely observed V segments, including chromosome 9 orphons, were excluded from the earlier analysis of some 540 of the donors. Specific HLA alleles were associated with 16,951 TCR beta sequences at a false discovery rate of 0.05 in a later analysis. In a later analysis, TCR association rates were found to vary across HLA loci, with the most associated TCRs seen for DRB1 alleles and the fewest for HLA-C alleles. Linkage disequilibrium might explain the correlated functional status among segregating V segments, but an unknown experimental factor could not be ruled out. This cohort had only TCR beta chains sequenced, and the lack of alpha or paired-chain data limited which features could be detected. Because some donors lacked HLA typing at each locus, the association tests relied only on the typed subset. In a later analysis, most CMV-associated TCR beta chains were found to appear HLA-restricted, with HLA associations seemingly driven largely by CMV exposure. An association between a missense DCLRE1C variant and V-gene and J-gene trimming of TCR beta chains was found in a later genetic analysis and replicated in an independent cohort. In both the original and validation cohorts, the classifier was reported to diagnose cytomegalovirus status with high specificity and sensitivity. A further reported finding was that TCR beta sequences accurately predicted the HLA-A and HLA-B alleles for most subjects in the first cohort. CMV serostatus was the only immune exposure information available for the cohort. Assigning TCR associations to individual alleles was difficult when HLA alleles, especially DR and DQ, strongly co-occurred.

In regard to this clone: Its antigen is currently not known. No qualities accompany the bases; no much larger clone lies one base away. Additional DNA sequences in this sample encode the identical CDR3.

There are 12 amino acids in the CDR3, from cysteine to phenylalanine inclusive. Of the read, only the CDR3 DNA is kept; its 36 bases are in frame from base 1. V loses 0 bases, J loses 3 bases, and the germline ends lie 2 bases apart. The germline V gene specifies SGDLS as CDR1 and YYNGEE as CDR2. The cohort comprised 670 or so healthy bone marrow donors. Cohort members were all nominally healthy when sampled, although unrecorded immune exposures were likely present. The donor was CMV seropositive and belonged to the group of a few hundred seropositive cohort members. A peripheral blood sample was provided by each donor, and peripheral blood mononuclear cells were used for TCR beta sequencing. The Qiagen DNeasy Blood Extraction Kit was used to extract genomic DNA from the blood cell samples. Library method: the immunoSEQ multiplex PCR assay. For the multiplex PCR, a mixture combining 60 forward primers for TCR Vbeta segments and 13 reverse primers for TCR Jbeta segments was used. The CDR3 region of rearranged TCR beta genes was amplified from genomic DNA with a multiplex PCR assay. Amplified TCR beta libraries were sequenced as 87-base-pair reads on the Illumina HiSeq System. Regarding the original processing steps: Across the 600 to 700 repertoires, a later analysis counted about 81 million unique TCR beta chains, 9.5 million to 12 million of which were shared by at least two donors. Raw reads were error-corrected and collapsed into unique sequences by a nearest-neighbor algorithm in which closely related sequences were merged to remove PCR and sequencing errors. To assign V, D and J gene segments, CDR3 sequences were aligned to IMGT reference sequences. Each retained sequence needed at least a six-nucleotide match to both a V gene segment and a J gene segment. A rearrangement counted as productive if the CDR3 had no stop codons and remained in frame with V and J, and every other rearrangement counted as non-productive. Following IMGT convention, CDR3 was defined as the stretch from the second conserved V-encoded cysteine to the conserved J-encoded phenylalanine. The earlier analysis of 550 to 650 of the donors excluded any sequence lacking an unambiguous match to a single V gene segment. In an earlier analysis of a few hundred of the donors, V segments were called functional above 56.7% productive rearrangements and were called segregating when the between-donor standard deviation exceeded 5%. A statistical classification framework was built for diagnosing cytomegalovirus status from the catalog of TCR beta chain sequences. In a later analysis, V and J genes were assigned by comparing TCR nucleotide sequences against IMGT/GENE-DB human TR gene sequences. In a later analysis, CDR3 sequences and most-parsimonious VDJ recombination scenarios were assigned using the TCRdist pipeline. In a later analysis, every TCR beta chain was defined by the combination of its CDR3 amino acid sequence and its V-gene family, and reads without a unique V-gene family were dropped. As a way to deal with suspected cross-contamination and a sequencing artifact, a later analysis dropped hundreds of nucleotide sequences that were highly shared and had low generation probability. In a later analysis, a clonal expansion index for each public chain was calculated from normalized within-repertoire ranks of inferred template counts. A later analysis computed generation probabilities with a VDJ recombination model fitted to out-of-frame rearrangements, and checked the results against IGoR. In a later analysis, hypergeometric tests were used to score TCR-TCR, TCR-HLA and TCR-CMV co-occurrence, with a repertoire-size bias correction applied to TCR pairs. A later analysis estimated false discovery rates by permuting HLA or CMV assignments 20 times. A later analysis grouped co-occurring TCRs with DBSCAN, adding TCRdist sequence similarity when clustering within HLA-allele-positive subsets. Repertoires with fewer than 30,000 or more than 120,000 public chains, plus five repertoires with anomalous nucleotide sharing, were excluded from co-occurrence clustering. The table comes from immuneACCESS by way of TCRdb, which keeps in-frame sequences with V and J called. Part of the clones is missing from these tables; in studies checked, under half for an unresolved V gene and the rest for unknown reasons. Clonal size and the V and J genes are those of that table, whereas D and trimming came from the DNA. The sample table contains about 160,000 clones; only one count was recorded for 75% to 85% of them. The top ten clones comprise 6.4% of the sample.

The specimen sequenced was PBMCs. The sequence joins TRBV9 to TRBJ2-3, with the D gene not clear enough to name. The receptor was isolated from a man aged 50 or older in good health and CMV-seropositive. The CDR3 protein: CASSVATDTQYF. The nucleotide sequence reads TGTGCCAGCAGCGTAGCGACAGATACGCAGTATTTT.